This TCR beta chain emerged from a study of T cell responses to AZD1222 COVID-19 vaccine. Points from the study as a whole: The span of vaccine-associated CD4 TCRs extended across spike, with dominance at 160-218 and 743-854. Among the donors, most were white British and more were female, and clonal diversity was possibly underestimated.

Remarks on this clone: No antigen is known for it.

Generated by immunoSEQ multiplex PCR, the TCRdb table keeps only in-frame clones and is missing some. There are 97,000 or so clones in the sample; roughly 84% occur only once, and approximately 17% lies in the top ten. CDR1 LNHDA and CDR2 SQIVND come from the germline V gene (reference sequence). The CDR3 loop spans 14 amino acids. The germline V and J ends were trimmed by 7 bases and 4 bases, with 16 bases remaining between them. The sequence was obtained from an adult in good health. This sample comprised peripheral blood, obtained on day 0 of AZD1222 vaccination. The rearrangement joins TRBV19 to TRBJ1-2; D is unclear. The chain's CDR3 is CASIPQTGTYGYTF. Written as DNA, the CDR3 is TGTGCCAGTATCCCTCAGACGGGAACCTATGGCTACACCTTC.